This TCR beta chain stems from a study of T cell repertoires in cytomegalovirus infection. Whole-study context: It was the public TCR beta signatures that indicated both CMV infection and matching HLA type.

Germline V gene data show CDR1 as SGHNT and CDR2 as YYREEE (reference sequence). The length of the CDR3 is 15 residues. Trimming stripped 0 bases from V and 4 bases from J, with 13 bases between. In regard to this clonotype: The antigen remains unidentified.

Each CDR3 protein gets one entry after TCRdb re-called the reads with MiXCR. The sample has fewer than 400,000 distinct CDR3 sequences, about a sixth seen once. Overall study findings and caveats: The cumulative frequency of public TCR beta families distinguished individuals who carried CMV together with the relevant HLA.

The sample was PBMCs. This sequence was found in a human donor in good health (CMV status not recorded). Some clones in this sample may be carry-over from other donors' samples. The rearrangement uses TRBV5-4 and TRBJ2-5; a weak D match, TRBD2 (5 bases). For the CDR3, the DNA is TGTGCCAGCAGCTTGGCCGCTAGCAGGCGAGAGACCCAGTACTTC. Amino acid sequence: CASSLAASRRETQYF.